Listed here are 12 T cell receptor beta chains from one sample, sequenced in a study of blood T cell repertoires in COVID-19. Sequenced by immunoSEQ multiplex PCR; TCRdb stores in-frame clones only, minus some. The sample shows 59,000 or so clones, more than 60% of them seen only once. Sequenced material: peripheral blood. The receptors come from a woman in her forties or fifties with active or convalescent COVID-19.

This clone has a single count. The chain combines TRBV10-1 with TRBJ1-2; 8 bases map to TRBD1. There are 18 residues in the CDR3. The V segment lost 5 bases and the J segment 1 base; nucleotides outside the gene matches: 15. The germline V gene has CDR1 WNHNN and CDR2 SYGVQD (reference sequence). For the CDR3, the DNA is TGCGCCAGCAGTAACCGGGACAGGCCTACACTTTATAACTATGGCTACACCTTC. Its protein product is CASSNRDRPTLYNYGYTF.

The V call is TRBV6-5, the J call TRBJ1-1; tentative D call: TRBD1 (6 bases). Trimming removed 2 bases from V and 3 bases from J, with 10 bases in between. In germline, CDR1 is MNHEY, CDR2 SVGAGI. The CDR3 consists of 14 residues. CDR3 residues: CASSYLRGDTEAFF. The CDR3 DNA reads as TGTGCCAGCAGTTACCTCAGGGGCGACACTGAAGCTTTCTTT.

The chain joins TRBV5-1 to TRBJ2-3, with a possible D match to TRBD2 (6 bases). V was pared by 4 bases and J by 0 bases, with 15 bases between. Germline CDR1 reads SGHRS; CDR2 reads YFSETQ. CDR3 length equals 16 residues. This CDR3 is CASSRGTGASTDTQYF. CDR3 in DNA: TGCGCCAGCAGCCGGGGGACGGGCGCTAGCACAGATACGCAGTATTTT.

This rearrangement joins TRBV6-2 or TRBV6-3 to TRBJ2-7; 9 nucleotides match TRBD2. Germline V gene lookup returns CDR1 MNHEY and CDR2 SVGEGT. Losses at the gene ends were 5 bases for V and 4 bases for J; bases not matched to a gene: 9. The CDR3 runs to 15 residues. The CDR3 DNA sequence: TGTGCCAGCAGTCTTCCCCTAGCGGGACCTTACGAGCAGTACTTC. Residues: CASSLPLAGPYEQYF.

The genes are TRBV5-1 and TRBJ2-7; D is perhaps TRBD1 (6 bases). CDR1 and CDR2 (germline): SGHRS, YFSETQ. V was trimmed by 0 bases and J by 12 bases, leaving 22 bases between them. This CDR3 contains 15 residues. The CDR3 nucleotides are TGCGCCAGCAGCTTGGTTTCGTCAGGGGATAAGTCGCCGTACTTC. It is translated as CASSLVSSGDKSPYF.

V usage is TRBV29-1 and J usage is TRBJ1-1; D unresolved. The CDR3 runs to 15 residues. V gave up 0 bases and J gave up 0 bases, with 11 bases separating them. Germline lookup yields CDR1 SQVTM and CDR2 ANQGSEA. The CDR3 nucleotides read TGCAGCGTTGAAGATCGTCCCGGGGTGAACACTGAAGCTTTCTTT. Translated: CSVEDRPGVNTEAFF. Full variable domain (outside the CDR3, taken from reference TRBV29-1 and TRBJ1-1): SAVISQKPSRDICQRGTSLTIQCQVDSQVTMMFWYRQQPGQSLTLIATANQGSEATYESGFVIDKFPISRPNLTFSTLTVSNMSPEDSSIYLCSVEDRPGVNTEAFFGQGTRLTVV.

The chain links TRBV25-1 to TRBJ2-3; 12 bases are shared with TRBD2. Losses at the gene ends were 4 bases for V and 5 bases for J; bases not matched to a gene: 4. Germline CDR1 MGHDK, CDR2 SYGVNS. The CDR3 runs 15 residues. The CDR3 DNA sequence: TGTGCCAGCAGTGGGCTAGCGGGAGGGAAAGATACGCAGTATTTT. Its protein is CASSGLAGGKDTQYF. The whole variable domain, filled in from reference TRBV25-1 and TRBJ2-3, reads EADIYQTPRYLVIGTGKKITLECSQTMGHDKMYWYQQDPGMELHLIHYSYGVNSTEKGDLSSESTVSRIRTEHFPLTLESARPSHTSQYLCASSGLAGGKDTQYFGPGTRLTVL.

The rearrangement uses TRBV6-1 and TRBJ2-7; 11 nucleotides match TRBD1. CDR1 and CDR2 from the germline V gene are MNHNS and SASEGT. Trimming cost V 3 bases and J 2 bases; bases outside gene matches: 0. This CDR3 is 14 amino acids long. The CDR3 protein is CASSEGQGAYEQYF. The CDR3 DNA reads as TGTGCCAGCAGTGAGGGACAGGGGGCCTACGAGCAGTACTTC.

The CDR3 protein is CASSIQGGSYEQYF. The CDR3 DNA is TGTGCCAGTAGTATACAGGGGGGCTCCTACGAGCAGTACTTC. J is TRBJ2-7 and V is TRBV19; the D gene is possibly TRBD1 (7 bases). The CDR3 has 14 residues. Trimming removed 2 bases from V and 0 bases from J, with 8 bases in between. Per germline, CDR1 LNHDA and CDR2 SQIVND (reference sequence).

The genes are TRBV5-1 and TRBJ1-4; possible D gene TRBD1, 6 bases. V dropped 3 bases and J dropped 3 bases, with 12 bases sitting between them. Germline loops: CDR1 SGHRS, CDR2 YFSETQ. There are 15 residues in the CDR3. The CDR3 protein is CASSYRQASNEKLFF. In DNA, the CDR3 is TGCGCCAGCAGCTACAGACAGGCCTCTAATGAAAAACTGTTTTTT.

This clone was picked up a small number of times. This sequence joins TRBV7-8 and TRBJ2-1; possible D gene TRBD2, 6 bases. The CDR3 runs 14 residues. Trimming stripped 2 bases from V and 7 bases from J, with 12 bases between. Germline CDR1 reads SGHVS; CDR2 reads FQNEAQ. CDR3 protein: CASSLTSTGNEQFF. CDR3 DNA sequence: TGTGCCAGCAGCTTAACTAGCACGGGTAATGAGCAGTTCTTC.

This clone is a singleton in its sample. V and J are TRBV7-8 and TRBJ1-1; 11 nucleotides line up with TRBD1. After removal of 5 bases from V and 0 bases from J, the junction contained 5 bases not matched to a gene. Looked up from germline, CDR1 is SGHVS and CDR2 is FQNEAQ. The CDR3 contains 16 residues. The CDR3 loop reads CASSDLGQGVNTEAFF. In DNA, the CDR3 is TGTGCCAGCAGCGATTTGGGACAGGGGGTGAACACTGAAGCTTTCTTT.